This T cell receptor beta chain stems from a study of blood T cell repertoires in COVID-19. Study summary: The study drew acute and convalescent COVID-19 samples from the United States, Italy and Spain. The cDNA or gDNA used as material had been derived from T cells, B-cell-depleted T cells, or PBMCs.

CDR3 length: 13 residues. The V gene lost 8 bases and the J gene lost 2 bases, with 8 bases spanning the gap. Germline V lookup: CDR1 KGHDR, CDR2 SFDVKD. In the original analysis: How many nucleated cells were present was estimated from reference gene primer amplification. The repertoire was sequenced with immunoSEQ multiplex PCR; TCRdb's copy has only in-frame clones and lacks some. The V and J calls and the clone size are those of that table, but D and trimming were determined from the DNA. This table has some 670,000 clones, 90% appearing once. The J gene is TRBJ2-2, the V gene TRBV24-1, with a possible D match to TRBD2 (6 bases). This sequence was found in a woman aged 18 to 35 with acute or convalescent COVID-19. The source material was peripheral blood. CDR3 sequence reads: CATMGGNTGELFF. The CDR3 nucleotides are TGTGCCACCATGGGAGGAAACACCGGGGAGCTGTTTTTT.